This TCR beta chain was sequenced for a study of cytomegalovirus exposure and HLA in healthy donors. V shed 1 base and J shed 0 bases, with 8 bases lying between them. The CDR3 runs 15 residues. CDR1 SGDLS and CDR2 YYNGEE come from the germline V gene. The PCR contained 60 Vbeta and 13 Jbeta primers. Sequenced by immunoSEQ multiplex PCR; TCRdb stores in-frame clones only, minus some. The profile shows 110,000 to 150,000 clones, 80% of them singletons. Only a few counts were recorded for this clone. As yet, its antigen is unknown. General observations from the study: Common viral pathogens seemed to be connected with several of the most significant clusters, according to a later analysis. Reportedly, fewer N-insertions than the 666-donor mean appeared in an Asian-associated ancestry cluster in a later analysis.

The V gene is TRBV9, the J gene TRBJ1-3, with a weak D call TRBD1 (6 bases). Sequencing input: PBMCs. This clonotype originated in a man aged 35 to 55 in good health and CMV-seropositive. The CDR3 here is CASSVRGGSGNTIYF. In DNA, the CDR3 is TGTGCCAGCAGCGTAAGAGGGGGCTCTGGAAACACCATATATTTT.